This T cell receptor (beta chain) was documented in a study of T cells in Graves' hyperthyroidism and ophthalmopathy. Study-level findings and limits: Peripheral blood also featured most of the thyroid clonotypes expanded above 0.001.

Each 10 ml fresh peripheral blood draw supplied the PBMCs. Only a few counts were recorded for this clonotype. The target antigen is unknown. Trimming at V came to 1 base and at J to 0 bases, leaving 8 bases not matched to a gene. Germline values: CDR1 GTSNPN, CDR2 SVGIG (reference sequence). This CDR3 has 17 residues. The investigators amplified TCR beta CDR3 regions from RNA transcripts. The HTBI primer set was used in a first-round RT-PCR of the TCR CDR3. In TCRdb, the multiplex PCR reads were re-called with MiXCR into one record per CDR3 protein. The sample has 400,000 to 500,000 distinct CDR3 sequences, 14% to 15% seen once; the top ten hold roughly 13%.

This TCR derives from a man in his late teens or twenties with Graves' ophthalmopathy. The chain employs TRBV30 and TRBJ2-1; 8 nucleotides align to TRBD2. The sequencing sample was made of blood. DNA of the CDR3: TGTGCCTGGAGTGGGGTAGCGGGGCCGAGCTCCTACAATGAGCAGTTCTTC. Translated: CAWSGVAGPSSYNEQFF.